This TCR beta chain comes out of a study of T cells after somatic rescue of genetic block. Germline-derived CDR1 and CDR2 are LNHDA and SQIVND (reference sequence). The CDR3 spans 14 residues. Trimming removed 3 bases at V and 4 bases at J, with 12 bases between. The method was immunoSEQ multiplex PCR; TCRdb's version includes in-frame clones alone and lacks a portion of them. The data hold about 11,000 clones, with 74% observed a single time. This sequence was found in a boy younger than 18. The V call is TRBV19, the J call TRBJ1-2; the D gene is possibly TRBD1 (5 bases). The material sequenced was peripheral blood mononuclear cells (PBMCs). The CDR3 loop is CASSIGQGSYGYTF. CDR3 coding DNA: TGTGCCAGTAGTATCGGTCAGGGTTCCTATGGCTACACCTTC.